These 10 T cell receptor beta chains were sequenced from one sample in a study of Ad26.COV2.S vaccination and SARS-CoV-2 variants. The table came from immunoSEQ multiplex PCR; TCRdb's copy has only in-frame clones and leaves some out. This sample has some 450,000 clones, with about 92% found just once. Treatment noted: 15 to 20 received Ad26.COV2.S at low or high dose, single or two shots; roughly 5 received placebo; per-sample allocation not given. The samples date from day 63 after the first vaccine or placebo injection. The specimen was peripheral blood, collected in a trial of Ad26.COV2.S vaccine versus placebo. The receptors were gathered from a person between 18 and 65 years old who received the Ad26.COV2.S COVID-19 vaccine or a placebo.

The gene calls are TRBV3-1 (or the pseudogene TRBV3-2) and TRBJ2-7; 11 nucleotides line up with TRBD1. This CDR3 has 15 amino acids. V shed 5 bases, J shed 1 base, and the junction held 4 bases outside the gene matches. Germline CDR1 LGHDT, CDR2 YNNKEL (reference sequence). CDR3 in DNA: TGTGCCAGCAGCTTTGGGACAGGGGGATCCTACGAGCAGTACTTC. As protein: CASSFGTGGSYEQYF.

The V and J genes are TRBV18 and TRBJ2-5; no clear D. Germline loops: CDR1 KGHSH, CDR2 LQKENI. The CDR3 spans 14 residues. The V and J ends lost 3 bases and 2 bases respectively, with 10 bases between them. The CDR3 DNA is TGTGCCAGCTCACCGGCCATTTGGCAAGAGACCCAGTACTTC. Translation gives CASSPAIWQETQYF.

V is TRBV6-5 and J is TRBJ1-5; D is possibly TRBD1 (5 bases). CDR1 and CDR2 (germline): MNHEY, SVGAGI. CDR3 length equals 15 residues. Deletions cut 6 bases from V and 2 bases from J, with 14 bases between. The DNA of the CDR3 is TGTGCCAGCAGGCAGGGAGGATGGGGCAATCAGCCCCAGCATTTT. Amino acids: CASRQGGWGNQPQHF.

The chain recombines TRBV5-6 with TRBJ1-6; the D gene is possibly TRBD1 (5 bases). This CDR3 contains 16 residues. CDR1 and CDR2 (germline): SGHDT, YYEEEE. Trimming took 4 bases from V and 4 from J, leaving 15 bases between them. CDR3 sequence (DNA): TGTGCCAGCAGCCCAACGACGGGACTGTATAATTCACCCCTCCACTTT. Translation gives CASSPTTGLYNSPLHF.

This chain connects TRBV18 to TRBJ1-5; D unresolved. This CDR3 contains 15 residues. Trimming removed 1 base at V and 2 bases at J, with 9 bases between. Germline V lookup: CDR1 KGHSH, CDR2 LQKENI. The CDR3 region is CASSPRQAGNQPQHF. CDR3 DNA sequence: TGTGCCAGCTCACCACGGCAAGCGGGCAATCAGCCCCAGCATTTT.

The J gene is TRBJ2-1, the V gene TRBV20-1, with D possibly matching TRBD2 (5 bases). V dropped 3 bases and J dropped 2 bases, with 20 bases sitting between them. Germline V gene lookup returns CDR1 DFQATT and CDR2 SNEGSKA (reference sequence). The CDR3 loop spans 17 amino acids. DNA of the CDR3: TGCAGTGCTAGTTCCCTGGAGCGGACGATAACCTACAATGAGCAGTTCTTC. It is translated as CSASSLERTITYNEQFF.

The CDR3 sequence is CASSYSAGTRYNEQFF. The CDR3 DNA reads as TGTGCCAGCAGTTACTCGGCGGGGACGAGATACAATGAGCAGTTCTTC. The J gene is TRBJ2-1, the V gene TRBV6-5, with D perhaps TRBD2 (6 bases). Trimming took 0 bases from V and 4 from J, leaving 13 bases between them. CDR3 length: 16 amino acids. Germline V gene lookup returns CDR1 MNHEY and CDR2 SVGAGI.

The rearrangement links TRBV4-3 to TRBJ2-5; 8 bases fit TRBD2. The J segment lost 5 bases and the V segment lost 4 bases, leaving 9 bases of the junction unmatched. Germline CDR1 and CDR2: LGHNA and YSLEER. The CDR3 has 15 residues. CDR3 DNA sequence: TGCGCCAGCAGCCGATCTCGGGAGGGCTGGGAGACCCAGTACTTC. Encoded protein: CASSRSREGWETQYF.

The chain links TRBV27 to TRBJ2-2; TRBD2 matches 7 bases. Trimming removed 5 bases from V and 0 bases from J; junction bases left unmatched: 9. The CDR3 is made up of 17 amino acids. From germline, CDR1 is MNHEY and CDR2 SMNVEV (reference sequence). CDR3 loop: CASSHGSGTPNTGELFF. Written as DNA, the CDR3 is TGTGCCAGCAGTCACGGCAGCGGGACCCCGAACACCGGGGAGCTGTTTTTT.

The CDR3 bases are TGTGCCAGCAGTCCCCCGGACAGGCTGGGCTATGGCTACACCTTC. Translating it yields CASSPPDRLGYGYTF. The gene calls are TRBV28 and TRBJ1-2, with 7 bases aligning to TRBD1. The CDR3 length is 15 residues. The V segment lost 5 bases and the J segment 4 bases; nucleotides outside the gene matches: 10. Germline V lookup: CDR1 MDHEN, CDR2 SYDVKM.